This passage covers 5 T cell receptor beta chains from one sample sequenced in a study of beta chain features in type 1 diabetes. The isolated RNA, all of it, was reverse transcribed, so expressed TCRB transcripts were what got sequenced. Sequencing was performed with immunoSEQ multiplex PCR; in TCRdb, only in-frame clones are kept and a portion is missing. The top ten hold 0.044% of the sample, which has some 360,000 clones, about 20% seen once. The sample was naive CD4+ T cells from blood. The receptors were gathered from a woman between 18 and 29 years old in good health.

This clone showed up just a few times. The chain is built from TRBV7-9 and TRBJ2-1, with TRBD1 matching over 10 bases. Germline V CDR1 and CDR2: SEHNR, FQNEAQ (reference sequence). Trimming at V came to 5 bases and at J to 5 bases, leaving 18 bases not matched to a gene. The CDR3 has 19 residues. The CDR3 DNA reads TGTGCCAGCAGCGTTCCCTTAGGTACGGGACAGGGGAACAACAATGAGCAGTTCTTC. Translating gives CASSVPLGTGQGNNNEQFF.

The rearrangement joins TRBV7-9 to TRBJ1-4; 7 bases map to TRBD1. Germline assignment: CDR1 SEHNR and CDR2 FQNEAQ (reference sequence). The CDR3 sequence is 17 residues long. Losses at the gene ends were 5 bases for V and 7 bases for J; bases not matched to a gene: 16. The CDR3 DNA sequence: TGTGCCAGCAGCCCTGGCAAGGGGGCTAACGGAGGTGAAAAACTGTTTTTT. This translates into CASSPGKGANGGEKLFF.

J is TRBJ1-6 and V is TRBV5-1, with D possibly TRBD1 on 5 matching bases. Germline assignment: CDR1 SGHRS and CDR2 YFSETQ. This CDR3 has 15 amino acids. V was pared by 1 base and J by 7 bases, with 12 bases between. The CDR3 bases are TGCGCCAGCAGCTTGACGACAGTGGGGAATTCACCCCTCCACTTT. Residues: CASSLTTVGNSPLHF.

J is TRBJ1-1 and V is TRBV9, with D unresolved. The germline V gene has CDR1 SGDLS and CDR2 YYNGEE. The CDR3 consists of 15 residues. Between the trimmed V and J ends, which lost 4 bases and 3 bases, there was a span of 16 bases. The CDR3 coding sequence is TGTGCCAGCAGCCCCCATTGGCAGGAGGACACTGAAGCTTTCTTT. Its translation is CASSPHWQEDTEAFF.

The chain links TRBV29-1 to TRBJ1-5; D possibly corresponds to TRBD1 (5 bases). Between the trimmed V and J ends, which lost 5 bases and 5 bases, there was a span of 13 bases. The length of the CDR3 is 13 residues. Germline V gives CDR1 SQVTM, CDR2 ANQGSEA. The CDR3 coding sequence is TGCAGCGTTTCAACACAAGGGGATCAGCCCCAGCATTTT. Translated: CSVSTQGDQPQHF.